These 23 T cell receptor beta chains originate from one sample sequenced in a study of cytomegalovirus exposure and HLA in healthy donors. The PCR contained 60 Vbeta and 13 Jbeta primers. Generated by immunoSEQ multiplex PCR, the TCRdb table keeps only in-frame clones and is missing some. The sample lists 150,000 or so clones, 80% occurring once. Sequencing input: PBMCs. The receptors stem from a male donor in good health and CMV-seropositive.

In this sample, this clone turned up once. This chain links TRBV7-2 with TRBJ2-7; 13 bases align to TRBD2. The trim removed 4 bases at V and 4 bases at J, leaving 7 bases unmatched. The V gene's germline CDR1 is SGHTA and CDR2 FQGNSA. The CDR3 spans 16 residues. CDR3 DNA: TGTGCCAGCAGCTACCTTAGACTAGCGGGAGGATACGAGCAGTACTTC. Translation: CASSYLRLAGGYEQYF.

This clone was seen a few times. V gene TRBV6-5 combines with J gene TRBJ1-2; 8 bases fit TRBD1. With 4 bases clipped from V and 6 bases from J, the junction kept 4 bases outside the gene matches. The CDR3 spans 13 residues. Germline V CDR1 and CDR2: MNHEY, SVGAGI. The chain's CDR3 is CASSSTGDHGYTF. The CDR3, as DNA: TGTGCCAGCAGTTCGACAGGGGATCATGGCTACACCTTC.

This clone was seen a few times. V usage is TRBV25-1 and J usage is TRBJ2-7, with 10 bases fitting TRBD1. The CDR3 totals 15 residues. Germline-derived CDR1 and CDR2 are MGHDK and SYGVNS. Trimming removed 4 bases from V and 2 bases from J; junction bases left unmatched: 5. CDR3 DNA sequence: TGTGCCAGCAGTGGACCGGGACAGGGGCCCTACGAGCAGTACTTC. As protein: CASSGPGQGPYEQYF.

This clone was found a few times. The CDR3 region is CAIESSGNTIYF. In nucleotides, the CDR3 is TGTGCCATCGAGAGCTCTGGAAACACCATATATTTT. The chain has TRBV6-1 and TRBJ1-3, with D unresolved. This CDR3 spans 12 amino acids. Per the germline V gene, CDR1 is MNHNS and CDR2 is SASEGT. The V and J ends lost 10 bases and 0 bases respectively, with 7 bases between them.

The chain employs TRBV2 and TRBJ2-2; 10 positions agree with TRBD1. CDR3 length: 15 residues. V gave up 6 bases and J gave up 5 bases; unmatched junction bases: 6. Germline loops: CDR1 SNHLY, CDR2 FYNNEI. The CDR3 sequence is CASRSDRGRTGELFF. DNA for the CDR3: TGTGCCAGCAGATCGGACAGGGGGAGGACCGGGGAGCTGTTTTTT. The full variable domain, with the rest looked up from reference TRBV2 and TRBJ2-2, is EPEVTQTPSHQVTQMGQEVILRCVPISNHLYFYWYRQILGQKVEFLVSFYNNEISEKSEIFDDQFSVERPDGSNFTLKIRSTKLEDSAMYFCASRSDRGRTGELFFGEGSRLTVL.

The chain employs TRBV11-2 and TRBJ2-3, with a weak D call TRBD2 (5 bases). In germline, CDR1 is SGHAT, CDR2 FQNNGV. The CDR3 consists of 12 residues. Trimming removed 3 bases from V and 11 bases from J, with 12 bases in between. The CDR3 sequence is CASSFERAGQYF. The DNA for the CDR3 is TGTGCCAGCAGCTTCGAGAGGGCGGGGCAGTATTTT.

This chain links TRBV6-5 with TRBJ1-5; no clear D gene. V lost 6 bases to trimming and J lost 0 bases, with 6 bases between them. The germline V gene has CDR1 MNHEY and CDR2 SVGAGI. CDR3 length equals 13 residues. CDR3 sequence (DNA): TGTGCCAGCAGCCAATTTAGCAATCAGCCCCAGCATTTT. Protein sequence: CASSQFSNQPQHF.

This chain links TRBV7-3 with TRBJ1-1; 11 bases agree with TRBD1. Per germline, CDR1 SGHTA and CDR2 FQGTGA. Trimming cost V 4 bases and J 0 bases; bases outside gene matches: 7. CDR3 length equals 17 residues. The CDR3 protein is CASSYRTGGFMNTEAFF. Written as DNA, the CDR3 is TGTGCCAGCAGCTATAGGACAGGGGGCTTCATGAACACTGAAGCTTTCTTT.

The chain uses TRBV18 and TRBJ2-1; perhaps TRBD2 as D (7 bases). CDR1 is KGHSH and CDR2 is LQKENI in the germline V gene. Trimming pared 0 bases from V and 5 bases from J, leaving 14 bases between. The CDR3 has 16 amino acids. The CDR3 nucleotides read TGTGCCAGCTCACCACCGTGGGGGGGCGCGGACAATGAGCAGTTCTTC. It codes for CASSPPWGGADNEQFF.

There are a few counts of this clone. The chain employs TRBV27 and TRBJ2-7; 10 positions match TRBD1. CDR3 length: 16 amino acids. Losses at the gene ends were 5 bases for V and 6 bases for J; bases not matched to a gene: 13. The V gene's germline CDR1 is MNHEY and CDR2 SMNVEV (reference sequence). The CDR3 protein is CASSPRISGTGVEQYF. DNA of the CDR3: TGTGCCAGCAGTCCTCGAATATCCGGGACAGGGGTCGAGCAGTACTTC.

For this clone: The junction differs from germline at one of its ends, possibly a read error. The CDR3 DNA is TGTGCTAGCAGCTTAGGCCACGGGGATACGCAGTATTTT. Amino acids: CASSLGHGDTQYF. The V gene is TRBV7-7, the J gene TRBJ2-3; D is unclear. Germline V gene sequence: CDR1 SSHAT, CDR2 FNYEAQ (reference sequence). The CDR3 extends over 13 amino acids.

In the case of this clone: A junction end diverges from the germline sequence, so it may reflect a read error. The V gene is TRBV7-7, the J gene TRBJ2-7, with unresolved D. This CDR3 has 13 residues. From germline, CDR1 is SSHAT and CDR2 FNYEAQ (reference sequence). The CDR3 DNA sequence: TGTGCTAGCAGCTTAGATACATCCTACGAGCAGTACTTC. As protein: CASSLDTSYEQYF.

The chain carries TRBV27 and TRBJ2-5, with 8 nucleotides matching TRBD1. The CDR3 runs 13 residues. CDR1 and CDR2 from the germline V gene are MNHEY and SMNVEV (reference sequence). V was pared by 3 bases and J by 3 bases, with 0 bases of the junction left unmatched. The DNA for the CDR3 is TGTGCCAGCAGTTTGGACAGGGAAGAGACCCAGTACTTC. Residues: CASSLDREETQYF.

The chain links TRBV11-1 to TRBJ2-1, with 10 bases matching TRBD2. The CDR3 has 17 amino acids. Germline V gene data show CDR1 as SGHAT and CDR2 as FQDESV (reference sequence). V lost 5 bases, J lost 5 bases, and 12 bases stayed unmatched. The CDR3 nucleotides are TGTGCCAGCAGCGCCCGACTAGCGGGCGGACAAGACAATGAGCAGTTCTTC. As protein: CASSARLAGGQDNEQFF.

This chain joins TRBV30 and TRBJ1-6; weak D call: TRBD1 (6 bases). CDR1 and CDR2 (germline): GTSNPN, SVGIG (reference sequence). V lost 0 bases to trimming and J lost 9 bases, with 9 bases between them. The CDR3 has 13 amino acids. CDR3 protein: CAWSVGGSSPLHF. CDR3 bases: TGTGCCTGGAGTGTAGGGGGAAGTTCACCCCTCCACTTT. Complete variable domain (other parts from reference TRBV30 and TRBJ1-6): SQTIHQWPATLVQPVGSPLSLECTVEGTSNPNLYWYRQAAGRGLQLLFYSVGIGQISSEVPQNLSASRPQDRQFILSSKKLLLSDSGFYLCAWSVGGSSPLHFGNGTRLTVT.

Concerning this clone itself: One end of the junction fails to match germline, which may point to a read error. The rearrangement uses TRBV7-9 and TRBJ1-2, with 9 nucleotides matching TRBD1. The germline V gene has CDR1 SEHNR and CDR2 FQNEAQ (reference sequence). This CDR3 is built from 16 residues. In nucleotides, the CDR3 is TGTTCCAGCAGACTCCCCCTCGGACAGGGGCTGCATGGCTACACCTTC. Amino acids: CSSRLPLGQGLHGYTF.

V and J are TRBV19 and TRBJ1-6, with D maybe TRBD1 (6 bases). V lost 0 bases and J lost 4, with 13 bases in between. Germline V gives CDR1 LNHDA, CDR2 SQIVND (reference sequence). The CDR3 totals 17 residues. In DNA form, the CDR3 reads TGTGCCAGTAGTATAGAACTGGCAGGGGTTTATAATTCACCCCTCCACTTT. Protein product: CASSIELAGVYNSPLHF.

V gene TRBV6-1 combines with J gene TRBJ2-1, with TRBD1 identical over 7 bases. Looked up from germline, CDR1 is MNHNS and CDR2 is SASEGT. J was trimmed by 1 base and V by 7 bases; bases with no gene match: 7. This CDR3 contains 15 residues. CDR3 residues: CASTRDSRSYNEQFF. In DNA form, the CDR3 reads TGTGCCAGCACTCGGGACAGTCGGTCCTACAATGAGCAGTTCTTC.

The J gene is TRBJ2-1, the V gene TRBV4-3; tentative D call: TRBD1 (6 bases). There are 17 residues in the CDR3. The germline CDR1 and CDR2 sequences are LGHNA and YSLEER. Deletions cut 3 bases from V and 6 bases from J, with 21 bases between. The CDR3 sequence: CASSQAPHREGSNEQFF. The CDR3 bases are TGCGCCAGCAGCCAGGCCCCGCACAGGGAAGGGTCCAATGAGCAGTTCTTC.

The rearrangement uses TRBV5-1 and TRBJ1-4; the D is unclear. Germline V gene sequence: CDR1 SGHRS, CDR2 YFSETQ. V was pared by 7 bases and J by 0 bases, with 13 bases between. There are 15 residues in the CDR3. The CDR3 is CASGVGRATNEKLFF. The CDR3 DNA reads as TGCGCCAGCGGCGTCGGTCGGGCAACTAATGAAAAACTGTTTTTT.

The chain combines TRBV9 with TRBJ1-5; D is possibly TRBD1 (6 bases). Germline values: CDR1 SGDLS, CDR2 YYNGEE. V dropped 4 bases and J dropped 6 bases, with 14 bases sitting between them. The CDR3 runs 14 residues. The DNA for the CDR3 is TGTGCCAGCAGCCCCTTCCAGGGGATTCAGCCCCAGCATTTT. Its protein product is CASSPFQGIQPQHF.

V is TRBV11-2 and J is TRBJ1-6; 7 bases line up with TRBD1. The CDR3 consists of 14 residues. V was pared by 4 bases and J by 10 bases, with 7 bases of the junction left unmatched. CDR1 and CDR2 from the germline V gene are SGHAT and FQNNGV. In DNA, the CDR3 is TGTGCCAGCAGCTCGGACAGGTTGGTGTCACCCCTCCACTTT. Residues: CASSSDRLVSPLHF.

The chain combines TRBV5-5 with TRBJ2-7; maybe TRBD2 (7 bases). Germline CDR1 and CDR2: SGHKS and YYEKEE (reference sequence). The V end lost 5 bases, the J end lost 3 bases, and 21 bases lay between the germline ends. The CDR3 sequence is 16 residues long. The CDR3 spells CASRRAGDNTNYEQYF. As DNA, the CDR3 is TGTGCCAGCAGACGGGCGGGGGACAATACAAACTACGAGCAGTACTTC.